This T cell receptor (beta chain) was captured in a study of T cells after yellow fever vaccination. TCRdb re-called the 5' RACE reads through MiXCR, storing one row per CDR3 protein. The table records 500,000 to 650,000 distinct CDR3 sequences, roughly 12% of them present only once. This clonotype has just a few counts. This clonotype was sampled from a man aged 25 to 40 who received the YFV17D yellow fever vaccine. Sample: PBMCs, taken on the day of the yellow fever booster vaccination.

The CDR3 loop is CASSLPGGKLFF. DNA of the CDR3: TGTGCCAGCAGTTTACCGGGGGGGAAACTGTTTTTT. The chain has TRBV27 and TRBJ1-4; the D gene is possibly TRBD1 (5 bases). The CDR3 has 12 amino acids. The V end lost 2 bases, the J end lost 11 bases, and 9 bases lay between the germline ends. From germline, CDR1 is MNHEY and CDR2 SMNVEV (reference sequence).